What follows are 6 T cell receptor beta chains derived from one specimen sequenced in a study of cytomegalovirus exposure and HLA in healthy donors. The PCR used 60 Vbeta and 13 Jbeta primers. TCRdb keeps only in-frame clones here, not all; method: immunoSEQ multiplex PCR. The sample lists 150,000 or so clones, approximately 80% seen once, with 2% to 3% in the top ten. Sample: PBMCs. Every receptor here comes from a man aged 45-60 years in good health and CMV-seronegative.

V is TRBV7-9 and J is TRBJ1-3; D unresolved. The V and J ends lost 0 bases and 4 bases respectively, with 10 bases between them. The CDR3 consists of 15 residues. Looked up from germline, CDR1 is SEHNR and CDR2 is FQNEAQ (reference sequence). The chain's CDR3 is CASSLAHMAGNTIYF. CDR3 bases: TGTGCCAGCAGCTTAGCGCACATGGCCGGAAACACCATATATTTT.

The CDR3 sequence is CATTGLGGYTF. In nucleotides, the CDR3 is TGTGCCACGACAGGGCTCGGTGGCTACACCTTC. The chain carries TRBV28 and TRBJ1-2; TRBD1 agrees at 7 bases. Trimming cost V 10 bases and J 7 bases; bases outside gene matches: 6. Looked up from germline, CDR1 is MDHEN and CDR2 is SYDVKM. The CDR3 loop spans 11 amino acids.

The chain employs TRBV19 and TRBJ2-1; TRBD2 might be the D (6 bases). Between the trimmed V and J ends, which lost 1 base and 7 bases, there was a span of 14 bases. Germline values: CDR1 LNHDA, CDR2 SQIVND (reference sequence). The CDR3 is 15 residues long. CDR3 bases: TGTGCCAGTAGTATAGCTGGCGGGGTGGGTAATGAGCAGTTCTTC. Translated, it gives CASSIAGGVGNEQFF.

The chain couples TRBV5-1 to TRBJ2-1; the D gene is possibly TRBD1 (6 bases). The CDR3 sequence is 11 residues long. The V end was cut by 1 base, the J end by 10 bases, with 6 bases between. Germline V CDR1 and CDR2: SGHRS, YFSETQ. The DNA for the CDR3 is TGCGCCAGCAGCTTGAGGGGGGAGCAGTTCTTC. Its protein product is CASSLRGEQFF.

CDR3 sequence: CATRQGPSNQPQHF. The CDR3 DNA is TGTGCCACCCGGCAGGGGCCGAGCAATCAGCCCCAGCATTTT. The chain combines TRBV6-1 with TRBJ1-5; the D gene is possibly TRBD1 (6 bases). The CDR3 is 14 amino acids. The V gene's germline CDR1 is MNHNS and CDR2 SASEGT. The ends were cut back, 10 bases at V and 1 base at J, with 14 bases in the middle.

The chain links TRBV6-5 to TRBJ1-1; tentative D call: TRBD1 (6 bases). V was pared by 8 bases and J by 5 bases, with 18 bases between. The CDR3 contains 14 residues. The V gene's germline CDR1 is MNHEY and CDR2 SVGAGI. The CDR3 is CASRMTGRTTEAFF. The CDR3 bases are TGTGCCAGCCGAATGACAGGACGAACGACTGAAGCTTTCTTT.